This T cell receptor beta chain was sequenced during a study of T cells in women clearing cervical HPV infection. Study in general: Only a few women had HLA typing results available.

Findings of the study overall: Controls had more TRBV6-7 (roughly 0.16%) than cases (around 0.11%).

Data came from immunoSEQ multiplex PCR; TCRdb stores just in-frame clones and leaves some out. Recorded for this sample: around 18,000 clones. Germline CDR1 is MNHNS and CDR2 is SASEGT. CDR3 length: 16 amino acids. The V gene lost 0 bases and the J gene lost 5 bases, with 14 bases spanning the gap. Note on this clone: What it recognizes is unknown. The read terminates 3 residues before the CDR3 end, so the remaining end is supplied by the germline J gene.

Dot-blot hybridization genotyped cervical HPV amplified with MY09/MY11 PCR. J is TRBJ2-1 and V is TRBV6-1; D may be TRBD1 (5 bases). The clonotype comes from a woman aged 18 to 75 with a cervical HPV16 infection that either progressed to CIN3+ or cleared (not recorded which). The sample comprised blood buffy coat. The CDR3 is CASSEASRGRDNEQFF. The CDR3 bases that were read are TGTGCCAGCAGTGAAGCGTCAAGGGGTAGGGACAATGAG.